This note documents a single T cell receptor (beta chain) sequence. The antigen it recognizes is unknown. No base quality information exists; no much larger clone differs at one position. Via the germline V gene, CDR1 is KGHSH and CDR2 LQKENI. Taken from cysteine to phenylalanine, the CDR3 has 19 residues. Solely the CDR3 DNA is kept, with 57 bases framed from the first base. V loses 4 bases at its end and J loses 2 bases; junction bases beyond the gene matches: 17. The library was obtained by the immunoSEQ multiplex PCR assay. Imported from immuneACCESS, the table was reduced by TCRdb to in-frame sequences with V and J called. These copies leave out some clones; in studies compared against another copy, an unresolved V gene accounts for under half, and the cause of the remainder is not known. The table for this sample lists tens of thousands of clones; roughly 91% of them were counted only once. About 1.6% of the sample belongs to the ten largest clones.

This entry is derived from a study of T cell changes during pregnancy in multiple sclerosis (dated by TCRdb to about 2019). Describing the broader study: In women with multiple sclerosis, the researchers looked at how the T cell repertoire shifted as pregnancy progressed.

The receptor comes from a female donor in good health, enrolled as a control in a pregnancy study. The sample here was peripheral blood, taken after pregnancy. The rearrangement combines TRBV18 with TRBJ1-2; TRBD1 aligns with 9 central bases. The encoded CDR3 is CASSQALALGTGSNYGYTF. The DNA sequence is TGTGCCAGCTCACAAGCACTGGCTTTAGGGACAGGGTCGAACTATGGCTACACCTTC.